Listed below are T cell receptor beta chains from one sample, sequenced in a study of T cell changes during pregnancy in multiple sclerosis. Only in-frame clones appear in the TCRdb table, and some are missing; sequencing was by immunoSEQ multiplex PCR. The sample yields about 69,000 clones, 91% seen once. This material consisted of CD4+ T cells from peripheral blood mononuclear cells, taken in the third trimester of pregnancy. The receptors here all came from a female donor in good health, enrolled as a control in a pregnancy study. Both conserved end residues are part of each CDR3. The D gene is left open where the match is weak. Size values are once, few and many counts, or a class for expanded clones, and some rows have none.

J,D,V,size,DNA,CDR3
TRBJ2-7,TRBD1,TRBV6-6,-,TGTGCCAGCAGTTACGGGACAGGGGAGCACGAGCAGTACTTC,CASSYGTGEHEQYF
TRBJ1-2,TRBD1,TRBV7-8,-,TGTGCCAGCAGCCCATTGACAGGGGGGAACTATGGCTACACCTTC,CASSPLTGGNYGYTF
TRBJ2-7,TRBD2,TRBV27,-,TGTGCCAGCAGTTTTACTAGCGGGGCCTCCTACGAGCAGTACTTC,CASSFTSGASYEQYF
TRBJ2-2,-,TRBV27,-,TGTGCCAGCAGTCCCAGGGTGGCCGGGGAGCTGTTTTTT,CASSPRVAGELFF
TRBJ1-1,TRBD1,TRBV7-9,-,TGTGCCAGCAGCCCCGGACAGGGACGGTATACTGAAGCTTTCTTT,CASSPGQGRYTEAFF
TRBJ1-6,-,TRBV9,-,TGTGCCAGCAGCGTAGGAATTACAGGGAATTCACCCCTCCACTTT,CASSVGITGNSPLHF
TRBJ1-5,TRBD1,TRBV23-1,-,TGCGCCAGCAGTCAATCACTCCCCCTTCCAGGACAGGGGGCAACTCAGCCCCAGCATTTT,CASSQSLPLPGQGATQPQHF
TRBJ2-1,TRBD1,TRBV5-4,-,TGTGCCAGCAGCTGGGGGACAGGGAGGGATGAGCAGTTCTTC,CASSWGTGRDEQFF
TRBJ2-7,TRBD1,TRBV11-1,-,TGTGCCAGCAGCCTTTATGGACAGGGTGACACTGGCGAGCAGTACTTC,CASSLYGQGDTGEQYF
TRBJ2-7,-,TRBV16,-,TGTGCCAGCAGCCTCGGACGGGAAGAGCAGTACTTC,CASSLGREEQYF
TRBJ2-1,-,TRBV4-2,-,TGTGCCAGCAGCCAAGAAAGGCTAGCGCGCCCCAATGAGCAGTTCTTC,CASSQERLARPNEQFF
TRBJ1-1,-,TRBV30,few,TGTGCCGGCGGACAACACGTGAACACTGAAGCTTTCTTT,CAGGQHVNTEAFF
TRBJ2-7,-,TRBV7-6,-,TGTGCCAGCAGCTTAGGGTCGGAGGGTTCCTACGAGCAGTACTTC,CASSLGSEGSYEQYF
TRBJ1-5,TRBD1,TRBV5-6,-,TGTGCCAGCAGAGAGGGACAGCTCCCCGATCAGCCCCAGCATTTT,CASREGQLPDQPQHF
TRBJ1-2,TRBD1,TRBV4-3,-,TGCGCCAGCAGCCCGCTACCAGGGACAGGGGATGGTGGCTACACCTTC,CASSPLPGTGDGGYTF
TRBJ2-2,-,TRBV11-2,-,TGTGCCAGCAGAAAGATCGCCACAGGGAAAAACACCGGGGAGCTGTTTTTT,CASRKIATGKNTGELFF
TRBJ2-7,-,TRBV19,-,TGTGCCAGTAGTCCGACAGTTTCCTACGAGCAGTACTTC,CASSPTVSYEQYF
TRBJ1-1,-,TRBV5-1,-,TGCGCCAGCAGCTTCTACAGGGAGAACACTGAAGCTTTCTTT,CASSFYRENTEAFF
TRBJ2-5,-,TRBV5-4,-,TGTGCCAGCAGCGCGGGACCGCAAGAGACCCAGTACTTC,CASSAGPQETQYF
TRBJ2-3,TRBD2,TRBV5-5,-,TGTGCCAGCAGCTTGCTCCTAGCGGGGGGAAGAGATACGCAGTATTTT,CASSLLLAGGRDTQYF
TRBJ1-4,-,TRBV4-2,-,TGTGCCAGCACCCAAGAGAAACTTAATGAAAAACTGTTTTTT,CASTQEKLNEKLFF
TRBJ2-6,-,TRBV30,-,TGTGCCTGGATACAAGGGGCTGGGGCCAACGTCCTGACTTTC,CAWIQGAGANVLTF
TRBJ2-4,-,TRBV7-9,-,TGTGCCAGCAGCTTATCTAGCGCTAAAAACATTCAGTACTTC,CASSLSSAKNIQYF
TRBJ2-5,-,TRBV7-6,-,TGTGCCAGCAGCTTACCTTACAGGAATACCAAAGAGACCCAGTACTTC,CASSLPYRNTKETQYF
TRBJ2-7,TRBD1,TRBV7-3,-,TGTGCCAGCAGCTCCTCCCTGGGACAGGGTCGAGCCGGCGAGCAGTACTTC,CASSSSLGQGRAGEQYF
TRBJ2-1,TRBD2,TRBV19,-,TGTGCCAGTGGTGGAGCGGGGGTCTCCTACAATGAGCAGTTCTTC,CASGGAGVSYNEQFF
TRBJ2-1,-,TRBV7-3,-,TGTGCCAGCAGCCTATCCGGGACAGAGCAGTTCTTC,CASSLSGTEQFF
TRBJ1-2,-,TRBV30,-,TGTGCCTGGATGCCGGGGGGGAGTTATGGCTACACCTTC,CAWMPGGSYGYTF
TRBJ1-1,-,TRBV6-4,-,TGTGCCAGCAGCCCTGGGGGGGTAAGAGGTACAACTGAAGCTTTCTTT,CASSPGGVRGTTEAFF
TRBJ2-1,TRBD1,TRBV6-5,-,TGTGCCAGCAGCGGGACAGCATACAATGAGCAGTTCTTC,CASSGTAYNEQFF
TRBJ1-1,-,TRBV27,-,TGTGCCAGCAGTTTAGGCCAGGTAGTAACTGAAGCTTTCTTT,CASSLGQVVTEAFF
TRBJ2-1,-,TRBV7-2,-,TGTGCCAGCAGCTTATTAGGCGGGCCCGATGAGCAGTTCTTC,CASSLLGGPDEQFF
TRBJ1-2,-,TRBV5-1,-,TGCGCCAGCAGCTTAACAGGGAATGAAGGCTACACCTTC,CASSLTGNEGYTF
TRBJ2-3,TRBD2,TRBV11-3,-,TGTGCCAGCAGCTTGAGCGGGGGGCCGGAAGATACGCAGTATTTT,CASSLSGGPEDTQYF
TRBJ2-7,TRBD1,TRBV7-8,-,TGTGCCAGCACTCGACAGGGTTCGGTATACGAGCAGTACTTC,CASTRQGSVYEQYF
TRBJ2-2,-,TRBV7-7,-,TGTGCTAGCAGCTTAGCAGGGGATGTCGGGGAGCTGTTTTTT,CASSLAGDVGELFF
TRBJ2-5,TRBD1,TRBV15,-,TGTGCCACCAGCAGAGTTCGGGACAGCCAAGAGACCCAGTACTTC,CATSRVRDSQETQYF
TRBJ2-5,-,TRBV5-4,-,TGTGCCAGCAGCTCCTCGCGGGGTAGCGTGGAGACCCAGTACTTC,CASSSSRGSVETQYF
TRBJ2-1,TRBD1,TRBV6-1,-,TGTGCCAGCAGTACGACAGGGGGCCACAATGAGCAGTTCTTC,CASSTTGGHNEQFF
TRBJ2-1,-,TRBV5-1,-,TGCGCCAGCAGCTTCTTACAGGTTGACAATGAGCAGTTCTTC,CASSFLQVDNEQFF
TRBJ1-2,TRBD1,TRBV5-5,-,TGTGCCAGCAGCTTGGTCTCCCGACAGGGACACTACACCTTC,CASSLVSRQGHYTF
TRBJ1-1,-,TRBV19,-,TGTGCCAGTAGTATTTCCCCCGGCGGGGTAAAGAACACTGAAGCTTTCTTT,CASSISPGGVKNTEAFF
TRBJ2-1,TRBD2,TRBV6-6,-,TGTGCCAGCAGTTACTCGAGCGGGGGCAATGAGCAGTTCTTC,CASSYSSGGNEQFF
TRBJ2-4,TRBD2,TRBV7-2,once,TGTGCCAGCAGCTTAGTCATAGCGGGGGGGCAGCAAATTCAGTACTTC,CASSLVIAGGQQIQYF
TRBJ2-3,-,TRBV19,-,TGTGCCAGTAATGCCGGGGGGCACACAGATACGCAGTATTTT,CASNAGGHTDTQYF
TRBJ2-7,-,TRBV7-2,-,TGTGCCAGCAGCTTAGGCAGGGTGGGGTCCTACGAGCAGTACTTC,CASSLGRVGSYEQYF
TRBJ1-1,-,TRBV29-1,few,TGCAGCCTCTCCTCCGGGGGGGTAGACACTGAAGCTTTCTTT,CSLSSGGVDTEAFF
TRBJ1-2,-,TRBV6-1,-,TGTGCCAGCAGTGAGTTCGCCGGGAACTATGGCTACACCTTC,CASSEFAGNYGYTF
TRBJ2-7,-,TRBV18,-,TGTGCCAGCTCACCTCAGGACTGGGAACAGGGCGAGCAGTACTTC,CASSPQDWEQGEQYF
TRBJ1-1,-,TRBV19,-,TGTGCCAGTAGTATTATCGCCGCGGGGTTGGGGAACACTGAAGCTTTCTTT,CASSIIAAGLGNTEAFF
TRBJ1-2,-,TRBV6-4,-,TGTGCCAGCAGTGAGCGGATGGGGGGGACTGGTGGCTACACCTTC,CASSERMGGTGGYTF
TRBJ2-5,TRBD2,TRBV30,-,TGTGCCTGGAGTGTACAAGGTGGATTAGCGGGGAGGGAGACCCAGTACTTC,CAWSVQGGLAGRETQYF
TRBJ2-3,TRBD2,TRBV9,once,TGTGCCAGCAGCTGGTCTAGCGGGGGGGATGATACGCAGTATTTT,CASSWSSGGDDTQYF
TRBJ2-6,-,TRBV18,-,TGTGCCAGCTCCCCGATGACATCGCCCAGCTCTGGGGCCAACGTCCTGACTTTC,CASSPMTSPSSGANVLTF
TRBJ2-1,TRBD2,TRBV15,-,TGTGCCACCAGCAGAGATATTTTGGGGGGGGACTACAATGAGCAGTTCTTC,CATSRDILGGDYNEQFF
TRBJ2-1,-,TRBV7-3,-,TGTGCCAGCAGCTTAGGTCCGGGGGTCAGCTCCTACAATGAGCAGTTCTTC,CASSLGPGVSSYNEQFF
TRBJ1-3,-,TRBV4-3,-,TGCGCCAGCAGCCAAGATTTCCTTACGGGGTCTGGAAACACCATATATTTT,CASSQDFLTGSGNTIYF
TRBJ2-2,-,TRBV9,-,TGTGCCAGCAGCCCAAGCTACCTCGGGGACACCGGGGAGCTGTTTTTT,CASSPSYLGDTGELFF